This TCR beta chain originates from a study of blood T cell repertoires in COVID-19. On the study more broadly: The analysed material was cDNA or gDNA that came from T cells, B-cell-depleted T cells, or PBMCs.

Some clones are missing from TCRdb's copy, which holds only in-frame ones; the method was immunoSEQ multiplex PCR. Among fewer than 350,000 clones, approximately 90% were seen once, and the ten largest hold approximately 9.4%. V gave up 6 bases and J gave up 12 bases; unmatched junction bases: 11. Per the germline V gene, CDR1 is MNHEY and CDR2 is SMNVEV (reference sequence). This CDR3 region has 13 residues. The sequence was obtained from a man aged 30 to 45 with COVID-19, enrolled during active disease. The sequencing sample was made of peripheral blood. The rearrangement uses TRBV27 and TRBJ2-1; 7 bases map to TRBD1. In nucleotides, the CDR3 is TGTGCCAGCAGCCTAGACCAGGGGGTCGGGCAGTTCTTC. This encodes CASSLDQGVGQFF.